This is a list of T cell receptor beta chains from one sample in a study of blood T cells in healthy people across ages. TCRdb used MiXCR to reprocess the 5' RACE reads, holding one entry per CDR3 protein. The sample includes about 670,000 distinct CDR3 sequences, over 40% seen only once; the top ten take around 32%. The specimen sequenced was blood. Receptors originate from a man at least 80 years old in good health. The CDR3 runs from the conserved cysteine through the conserved F or W. D genes are given only for firm matches. Clone size appears in some rows only: once, few, many, or a class for an expanded clone.

>.|TRBV28|TRBJ1-5|few
TGTGCCAGCAGTTTGTGGGGCATGGGCAATCAGCCCCAGCATTTT
CASSLWGMGNQPQHF
>.|TRBV29-1|TRBJ2-7|many
TGCAGCGTTGCTATGGGAACGGACAGTTCCGAGCAGTACTTC
CSVAMGTDSSEQYF
>.|TRBV29-1|TRBJ1-1|.
TGCAGCGTTGAACCCGGGGCCCGAAGGGCTGAAGCTTTCTTT
CSVEPGARRAEAFF
>.|TRBV7-3|TRBJ2-5|.
TGTGCCAGCAGCTTATCTAGCCCCCCAGAGAGTGAGCAGTACTTC
CASSLSSPPESEQYF
>TRBD2|TRBV20-1|TRBJ2-2|.
TGCAGTGCTGAGACTAGCGGTATCGGGGAGCTGTTTTTT
CSAETSGIGELFF
>.|TRBV20-1|TRBJ2-3|few
TGCAGTGCTAGAGCGCAAGGAGGTGGCGGGACAGGCACAGATACGCAGTATTTT
CSARAQGGGGTGTDTQYF
>TRBD1|TRBV7-2|TRBJ2-3|.
TGTGCCAGCAGCATGGACAGGACCACAGATACGCAGTATTTT
CASSMDRTTDTQYF
>.|TRBV29-1|TRBJ2-3|many
TGCAGCGTTGGGGGGTCTTCTAGCACAGATACGCAGTATTTT
CSVGGSSSTDTQYF
>.|TRBV20-1|TRBJ2-7|.
TGCAGTGCTAGAGAGAATTACGAGCAGTACTTC
CSARENYEQYF
>.|TRBV6-1|TRBJ1-1|.
TGTGCCAGCGGCCTCACAGGGAAGGACACTGAAGCTTTCTTT
CASGLTGKDTEAFF
>.|TRBV6-1|TRBJ1-5|.
TGTGCCTGCAGAACGCCGGCTGGCGGCAATCAGCCCCAGCATTTT
CACRTPAGGNQPQHF
>.|TRBV20-1|TRBJ2-5|few
TGCAGTGCTCAGTCTTCGGAGACCCAGTACTTC
CSAQSSETQYF
>.|TRBV7-2|TRBJ1-5|.
TGTGCCAGCAGCTTAGTATCGGGTGTCAATCAGCCCCAGCATTTT
CASSLVSGVNQPQHF
>.|TRBV6-2/TRBV6-3|TRBJ2-7|.
TGTGCCAGCAAACTCGACAGCTCCTACGAGCAGTACTTC
CASKLDSSYEQYF
>TRBD1|TRBV12-3/TRBV12-4|TRBJ1-1|.
TGTGCCAGCAGTTCACAGGGGCCGAGCACTGAAGCTTTCTTT
CASSSQGPSTEAFF
>.|TRBV7-2|TRBJ1-5|few
TGTGCCAGCAGCTTAACGGCAGTTAACAATCAGCCCCAGCATTTT
CASSLTAVNNQPQHF
>TRBD2|TRBV7-2|TRBJ2-3|.
TGTGCCAGCAGCTCCTTCTCGACTAGCGGGGGTGGGAATACGCAGTATTTT
CASSSFSTSGGGNTQYF
>.|TRBV5-1|TRBJ2-2|.
TGCGCCAGCAGCCAGGACTGGAGGAACACCGGGGAGCTGTTTTTT
CASSQDWRNTGELFF
>.|TRBV4-1|TRBJ1-2|few
TGCGCCAGCAGCCAAGTTGTTCCGTATGGCTACACCTTC
CASSQVVPYGYTF
>TRBD2|TRBV18|TRBJ2-1|.
TGTGCCAGCTCACGAAGACTAGCGGGAGCCACCCCGGTATACAATGAGCAGTTCTTC
CASSRRLAGATPVYNEQFF
>.|TRBV6-5|TRBJ2-2|once
TGTGCCAGCTATCAATCGCGGACAAACACCGGGGAGCTGTTTTTT
CASYQSRTNTGELFF
>.|TRBV12-5|TRBJ2-3|.
TGTGCTAGTGGTTCATCATCCCCGACCGGTACGCAGTATTTT
CASGSSSPTGTQYF
>.|TRBV6-2/TRBV6-3|TRBJ1-5|few
TGTGCCAGCACTCTTGGAGGGACCAGCAATCAGCCCCAGCATTTT
CASTLGGTSNQPQHF
>.|TRBV7-9|TRBJ2-5|.
TGTGCCAGCAGCCCCGTGGAGGGGGGACGAGAGACCCAGTACTTC
CASSPVEGGRETQYF
>.|TRBV6-2/TRBV6-3|TRBJ2-5|.
TGTGCCAGCAGTGTAGGACTATTACTCCAAGAGACCCAGTACTTC
CASSVGLLLQETQYF
>.|TRBV7-2|TRBJ1-5|few
TGTGCCAGCAGCTTAGTCAGGGTGGATCAGCCCCAGCATTTT
CASSLVRVDQPQHF
>.|TRBV4-2|TRBJ2-1|few
TGTGCCAGCAGCCAAGATCTAGCGAGGGATGAGCAGTTCTTC
CASSQDLARDEQFF
>TRBD1|TRBV7-2|TRBJ1-6|few
TGTGCCAGCAGCTTAATCGCCGGGACAGGGGGCTATTATAATTCACCCCTCCACTTT
CASSLIAGTGGYYNSPLHF
>.|TRBV20-1|TRBJ2-3|.
TGCAGTGCTAGAGATAGAGGAAGGACCTCTAGCACAGATACGCAGTATTTT
CSARDRGRTSSTDTQYF
>TRBD2|TRBV7-2|TRBJ2-3|few
TGTGCCAGCAGCGGCTATGCGGGGGGCCGCTCAGATACGCAGTATTTT
CASSGYAGGRSDTQYF
>TRBD2|TRBV6-5|TRBJ2-1|.
TGTGCCAGCCGGCGGTTGGCGGGAGGGTGGAATGAGCAGTTCTTC
CASRRLAGGWNEQFF
>.|TRBV5-4|TRBJ2-3|few
TGTGCCAGCAGCACGAAAGGCGCGGGGACGGTGGATACGCAGTATTTT
CASSTKGAGTVDTQYF
>.|TRBV19|TRBJ2-5|.
TGTGCCGCCGGACCAACAGGGATGCAGACCCAGTACTTC
CAAGPTGMQTQYF
>TRBD1|TRBV18|TRBJ1-1|.
TGTGCCAGCTCACGACGGACAGGGGACACTGAAGCTTTCTTT
CASSRRTGDTEAFF
>TRBD2|TRBV29-1|TRBJ2-1|.
TGCAGCGTTAAAACCGGGACTAACAATGAACAGTTCTTC
CSVKTGTNNEQFF
>.|TRBV29-1|TRBJ2-5|many
TGCAGCGTTTTACGGGGCCCTGAGGAGACCCAGTACTTC
CSVLRGPEETQYF
>.|TRBV15|TRBJ2-5|many
TGTGCCACCAGCAGAGGAAACAGCCAAGAGACCCAGTACTTC
CATSRGNSQETQYF
>TRBD1|TRBV4-3|TRBJ1-2|.
TGCGCCAGCAGCCTACGGACAGGGATAAACTATGGCTACACCTTC
CASSLRTGINYGYTF
>.|TRBV12-3/TRBV12-4|TRBJ2-3|many
TGTGCCTGTGGCGGGCCCTATAGCACAGATACGCAGTATTTT
CACGGPYSTDTQYF
>.|TRBV12-3/TRBV12-4|TRBJ2-5|.
TGTGCCAGCAGTATAGGACAGTACTTC
CASSIGQYF
>.|TRBV15|TRBJ2-7|.
TGTGCCACCAGCCCTCCTGCGGGTAACCTTTTCGAGCAGTACTTC
CATSPPAGNLFEQYF
>TRBD1|TRBV4-1|TRBJ2-7|few
TGCGCCAGCAGCCAAGTCAACAGGGGTATTTACGAGCAGTACTTC
CASSQVNRGIYEQYF
>.|TRBV6-5|TRBJ1-1|.
TGTGCCAGCAGTTACATAGGAGGAGGAACTGAAGCTTTCTTT
CASSYIGGGTEAFF
>.|TRBV5-1|TRBJ2-3|.
TGCGCCAGCAGCGCGGGTCTGAGTAGTCTTGTTAGGACAGATACGCAGTATTTT
CASSAGLSSLVRTDTQYF